A selection of T cell receptor beta chains follows, all from one sample in a study of shared clonotypes between healthy human individuals. The data were produced by immunoSEQ multiplex PCR, yet TCRdb's version contains in-frame clones alone and is incomplete. This table has some 2 million clones, approximately 94% appearing once. The sequencing sample was made of naive CD8+ T cells sorted from blood. These TCRs come from a man younger than 35 in good health. Each CDR3 is given with its conserved first and last residue. D genes are given only for firm matches. Size is stated for part of the rows, as once, few or many counts, or as a class when the clone is expanded.

d_gene,abundance,v_gene,j_gene,CDR3aa,CDR3nt
-,-,TRBV5-1,TRBJ2-7,CASSLGGESYEQYF,TGCGCCAGCAGCTTGGGAGGGGAGTCCTACGAGCAGTACTTC
-,-,TRBV27,TRBJ2-6,CASSLIGAGANVLTF,TGTGCCAGCAGTTTAATAGGGGCTGGGGCCAACGTCCTGACTTTC
-,-,TRBV7-8,TRBJ1-2,CASSLVLGAVNYGYTF,TGTGCCAGCAGCTTAGTACTGGGGGCGGTTAACTATGGCTACACCTTC
-,-,TRBV5-6,TRBJ2-7,CASSLVLDTGQYF,TGTGCCAGCAGCTTGGTTTTAGATACGGGGCAGTACTTC
TRBD2,-,TRBV27,TRBJ2-1,CASSLLAGANEQFF,TGTGCCAGCAGTTTACTAGCGGGAGCGAATGAGCAGTTCTTC
-,once,TRBV7-2,TRBJ2-7,CASSLGGHSGSYEQYF,TGTGCCAGCAGCTTAGGGGGGCATAGCGGTTCCTACGAGCAGTACTTC
-,-,TRBV25-1,TRBJ2-3,CASRSQGYTQYF,TGTGCCAGCAGGTCCCAGGGTTATACGCAGTATTTT
TRBD1,-,TRBV5-6,TRBJ2-5,CASSLGTGDLNQETQYF,TGTGCCAGCAGCTTGGGGACAGGCGACCTAAACCAAGAGACCCAGTACTTC
-,-,TRBV11-2,TRBJ1-5,CASSLAVNQPQHF,TGTGCCAGCAGCTTAGCCGTTAATCAGCCCCAGCATTTT
-,-,TRBV5-6,TRBJ1-1,CASSVQGRGTEAFF,TGTGCCAGCAGCGTACAGGGACGGGGCACTGAAGCTTTCTTT
-,once,TRBV7-9,TRBJ1-1,CASSLEETGMMNTEAFF,TGTGCCAGCAGCTTAGAGGAAACAGGAATGATGAACACTGAAGCTTTCTTT
-,-,TRBV6-7,TRBJ1-1,CASSYYRTTEAFF,TGTGCCAGCAGTTACTACAGGACCACTGAAGCTTTCTTT
-,-,TRBV6-6,TRBJ2-7,CASSYNVYEQYF,TGTGCCAGCAGTTACAATGTATACGAGCAGTACTTC
TRBD2,once,TRBV27,TRBJ2-3,CASSLVLAGGPSTDTQYF,TGTGCCAGCAGTTTAGTCCTAGCGGGGGGGCCGAGCACAGATACGCAGTATTTT
TRBD2,-,TRBV30,TRBJ2-4,CAFGGAENIQYF,TGTGCCTTCGGGGGGGCGGAAAACATTCAGTACTTC
-,-,TRBV7-9,TRBJ2-1,CASSLGISVSNEQFF,TGTGCCAGCAGCTTAGGGATATCTGTCTCGAATGAGCAGTTCTTC
-,-,TRBV5-6,TRBJ2-3,CASSLPGWESIPDTQYF,TGTGCCAGCAGCTTGCCAGGCTGGGAATCGATCCCAGATACGCAGTATTTT
TRBD1,-,TRBV30,TRBJ2-3,CAWSGDSWGTDTQYF,TGTGCCTGGAGCGGGGACAGCTGGGGCACAGATACGCAGTATTTT
-,-,TRBV7-6,TRBJ2-1,CASSLDPEGLTEQFF,TGTGCCAGCAGCTTAGACCCGGAGGGCCTAACCGAGCAGTTCTTC
-,-,TRBV6-1,TRBJ1-1,CASSEGTEKAFF,TGTGCCAGCAGTGAAGGGACAGAAAAAGCTTTCTTT
-,once,TRBV5-4,TRBJ1-3,CASSSLAEGSGNTIYF,TGTGCCAGCAGCTCCCTGGCAGAGGGCTCTGGAAACACCATATATTTT
-,-,TRBV29-1,TRBJ2-7,CSVEDAGGSSYEQYF,TGCAGCGTTGAAGATGCAGGGGGGAGCTCCTACGAGCAGTACTTC
-,-,TRBV6-5,TRBJ1-1,CASSLQGLNTEAFF,TGTGCCAGCAGTCTCCAGGGACTGAACACTGAAGCTTTCTTT
-,-,TRBV5-6,TRBJ1-2,CASSFGGHYGYTF,TGTGCCAGCAGCTTTGGGGGCCACTATGGCTACACCTTC
TRBD2,-,TRBV10-3,TRBJ2-1,CAISESGLSGGYNEQFF,TGTGCCATCAGTGAGTCAGGACTAAGCGGGGGATACAATGAGCAGTTCTTC
-,-,TRBV14,TRBJ2-7,CASSQDFQGKNEQYF,TGTGCCAGCAGCCAAGATTTCCAGGGCAAAAACGAGCAGTACTTC
-,-,TRBV6-1,TRBJ2-7,CASSEGIGGYKQYF,TGTGCCAGCAGTGAAGGTATAGGTGGGTACAAGCAGTACTTC
TRBD1,-,TRBV5-8,TRBJ1-4,CASSWGTGGEKLFF,TGTGCCAGCAGCTGGGGGACAGGGGGAGAAAAACTGTTTTTT
TRBD2,-,TRBV5-8,TRBJ2-3,CASSLTSGSTDTQYF,TGTGCCAGCAGCCTGACTAGCGGGAGCACAGATACGCAGTATTTT
-,-,TRBV27,TRBJ2-1,CASSPQDSYNEQFF,TGTGCCAGCAGTCCCCAGGACAGTTACAATGAGCAGTTCTTC
TRBD2,-,TRBV5-4,TRBJ2-7,CASSLASSGGTYEQYF,TGTGCCAGCAGCTTGGCCTCTAGCGGGGGCACCTACGAGCAGTACTTC
TRBD1,-,TRBV5-4,TRBJ1-6,CASSLAGTGNSPLHF,TGTGCCAGCAGCTTGGCCGGGACAGGGAATTCACCCCTCCACTTT
TRBD1,-,TRBV4-3,TRBJ2-2,CASSQEGQGAAGELFF,TGCGCCAGCAGCCAAGAGGGACAGGGGGCGGCCGGGGAGCTGTTTTTT
-,-,TRBV5-6,TRBJ1-5,CASSLWAWSAGNQPQHF,TGTGCCAGCAGCTTGTGGGCTTGGTCGGCAGGGAATCAGCCCCAGCATTTT
TRBD2,-,TRBV6-5,TRBJ2-7,CASNRSGSRYEQYF,TGTGCCAGCAATCGTAGCGGGAGTCGCTACGAGCAGTACTTC
-,-,TRBV6-5,TRBJ2-4,CASSYTLGGAKNIQYF,TGTGCCAGCAGTTACACCTTAGGCGGAGCCAAAAACATTCAGTACTTC
-,-,TRBV13,TRBJ2-7,CASSLVGEQYF,TGTGCCAGCAGCTTAGTTGGAGAGCAGTACTTC
TRBD1,-,TRBV6-5,TRBJ2-7,CASSSSQGNYEQYF,TGTGCCAGCAGTTCATCACAGGGGAACTACGAGCAGTACTTC
-,-,TRBV15,TRBJ2-7,CATSKDRNSAYEQYF,TGTGCCACCAGCAAAGACAGGAACTCGGCCTACGAGCAGTACTTC
-,once,TRBV14,TRBJ1-2,CASSQVGRQSKGYTF,TGTGCCAGCAGCCAAGTTGGTCGGCAGAGCAAAGGCTACACCTTC
TRBD1,-,TRBV27,TRBJ1-1,CASSLSTGGRWGTEAFF,TGTGCCAGCAGTTTATCGACAGGGGGACGTTGGGGAACTGAAGCTTTCTTT
-,-,TRBV10-1,TRBJ1-5,CASSTPRGAEQPQHF,TGCGCCAGCAGCACCCCCCGGGGGGCAGAGCAGCCCCAGCATTTT
TRBD1,-,TRBV5-6,TRBJ1-4,CASSHAGGTNEKLFF,TGTGCCAGCAGCCATGCAGGGGGTACTAATGAAAAACTGTTTTTT
-,-,TRBV4-1,TRBJ2-3,CASSRLPDPSEDTQYF,TGCGCCAGCAGCCGTCTTCCCGATCCTAGCGAAGATACGCAGTATTTT
-,-,TRBV5-4,TRBJ1-3,CASSLDGGRVISGNTIYF,TGTGCCAGCAGCTTGGATGGCGGCAGGGTGATTTCGGGAAACACCATATATTTT
-,-,TRBV19,TRBJ1-1,CASSIGIQMNTEAFF,TGTGCCAGTAGTATAGGAATACAGATGAACACTGAAGCTTTCTTT
-,-,TRBV27,TRBJ1-3,CATHSGNTIYF,TGTGCCACCCATTCTGGAAACACCATATATTTT
-,-,TRBV6-1,TRBJ1-2,CAGEHPAMDGYTF,TGTGCCGGGGAACACCCGGCCATGGATGGCTACACCTTC
-,-,TRBV4-2,TRBJ2-2,CASSQDPSWAGELFF,TGTGCCAGCAGCCAAGATCCTAGCTGGGCCGGGGAGCTGTTTTTT
-,-,TRBV7-9,TRBJ1-4,CASRPGIITTNEKLFF,TGTGCCAGCAGGCCAGGGATAATTACAACTAATGAAAAACTGTTTTTT
-,-,TRBV27,TRBJ1-6,CASSFPNSPLHF,TGTGCCAGCAGTTTCCCTAATTCACCCCTCCACTTT
-,once,TRBV4-1,TRBJ2-5,CASSPSPLAGQETQYF,TGCGCCAGCAGCCCATCTCCGTTAGCAGGGCAAGAGACCCAGTACTTC
-,-,TRBV18,TRBJ2-7,CASSPAPTEQYF,TGTGCCAGCTCACCGGCTCCGACCGAGCAGTACTTC
-,-,TRBV2,TRBJ2-5,CASNTPMGRLQETQYF,TGTGCCAGCAACACGCCCATGGGGAGGCTTCAAGAGACCCAGTACTTC
-,few,TRBV19,TRBJ1-2,CASSIFPSSNYGYTF,TGTGCCAGTAGTATCTTCCCTTCCTCTAACTATGGCTACACCTTC